This entry lists 3 T cell receptor beta chains sequenced from one sample in a study of T cells of healthy individuals. TCRdb redid the calling of the 5' RACE reads with MiXCR, one entry per CDR3 protein. Here the sample spans 50,000 to 55,000 distinct CDR3 sequences, 14% to 15% being singletons. These receptor sequences come from a human donor in good health.

This clonotype turned up a few times. V is TRBV20-1 and J is TRBJ2-3, with D perhaps matching TRBD1 (6 bases). Between the trimmed V and J ends, which lost 6 bases and 3 bases, there was a span of 16 bases. CDR1 DFQATT and CDR2 SNEGSKA come from the germline V gene (reference sequence). The CDR3 length is 14 residues. CDR3 protein: CSAPSWGTTDTQYF. CDR3 DNA: TGCAGTGCCCCCTCATGGGGGACAACAGATACGCAGTATTTT.

This clonotype was observed at least ten times. The chain carries TRBV7-2 and TRBJ2-5; D is ambiguous. Germline V CDR1 and CDR2: SGHTA, FQGNSA. This CDR3 region has 15 residues. With 2 bases removed from V and 3 bases from J, the gap between germline ends came to 13 bases. CDR3 amino acids: CASSLIFSGEETQYF. Here the CDR3 DNA reads TGTGCCAGCAGCTTAATTTTTTCAGGTGAAGAGACCCAGTACTTC.

This clonotype was found a few times. This chain links TRBV7-2 with TRBJ1-5; a weak D match, TRBD1 (5 bases). The V gene lost 7 bases and the J gene lost 4 bases, with 11 bases spanning the gap. The CDR3 has 13 amino acids. Per germline, CDR1 SGHTA and CDR2 FQGNSA. In DNA form, the CDR3 reads TGTGCCAGCAACAGACAGCTAAATCAGCCCCAGCATTTT. It yields the protein CASNRQLNQPQHF. Drawing the rest from reference TRBV7-2 and TRBJ1-5, the complete variable domain is GAGVSQSPSNKVTEKGKDVELRCDPISGHTALYWYRQSLGQGLEFLIYFQGNSAPDKSGLPSDRFSAERTGGSVSTLTIQRTQQEDSAVYLCASNRQLNQPQHFGDGTRLSIL.